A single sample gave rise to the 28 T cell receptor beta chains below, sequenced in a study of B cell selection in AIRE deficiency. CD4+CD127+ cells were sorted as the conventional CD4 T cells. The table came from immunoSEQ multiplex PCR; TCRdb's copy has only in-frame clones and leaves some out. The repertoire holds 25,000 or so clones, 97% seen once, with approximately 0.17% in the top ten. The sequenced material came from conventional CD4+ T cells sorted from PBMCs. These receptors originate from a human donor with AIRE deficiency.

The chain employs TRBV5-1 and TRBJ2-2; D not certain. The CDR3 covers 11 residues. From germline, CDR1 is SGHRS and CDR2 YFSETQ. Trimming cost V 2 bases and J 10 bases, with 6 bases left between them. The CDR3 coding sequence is TGCGCCAGCAGCTTAACCCAGGAGCTGTTTTTT. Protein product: CASSLTQELFF. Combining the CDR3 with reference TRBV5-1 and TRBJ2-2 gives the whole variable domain KAGVTQTPRYLIKTRGQQVTLSCSPISGHRSVSWYQQTPGQGLQFLFEYFSETQRNKGNFPGRFSGRQFSNSRSEMNVSTLELGDSALYLCASSLTQELFFGEGSRLTVL.

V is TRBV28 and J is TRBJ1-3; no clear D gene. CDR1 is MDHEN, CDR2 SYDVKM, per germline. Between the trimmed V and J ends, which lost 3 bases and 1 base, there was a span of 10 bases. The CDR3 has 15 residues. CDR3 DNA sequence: TGTGCCAGCAGTTTTTTAGGGAAGTCTGGAAACACCATATATTTT. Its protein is CASSFLGKSGNTIYF.

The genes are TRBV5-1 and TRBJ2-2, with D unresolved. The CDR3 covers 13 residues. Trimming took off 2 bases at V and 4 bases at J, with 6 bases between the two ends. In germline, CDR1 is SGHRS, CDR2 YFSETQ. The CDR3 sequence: CASSFKGTGELFF. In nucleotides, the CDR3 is TGCGCCAGCAGCTTTAAGGGCACCGGGGAGCTGTTTTTT. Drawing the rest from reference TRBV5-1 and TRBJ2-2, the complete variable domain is KAGVTQTPRYLIKTRGQQVTLSCSPISGHRSVSWYQQTPGQGLQFLFEYFSETQRNKGNFPGRFSGRQFSNSRSEMNVSTLELGDSALYLCASSFKGTGELFFGEGSRLTVL.

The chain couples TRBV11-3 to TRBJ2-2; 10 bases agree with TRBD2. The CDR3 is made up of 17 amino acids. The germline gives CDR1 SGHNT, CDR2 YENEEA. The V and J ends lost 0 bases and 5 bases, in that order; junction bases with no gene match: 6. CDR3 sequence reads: CASSLDWASGRTGELFF. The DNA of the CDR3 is TGTGCCAGCAGCTTAGATTGGGCTAGCGGGAGAACCGGGGAGCTGTTTTTT.

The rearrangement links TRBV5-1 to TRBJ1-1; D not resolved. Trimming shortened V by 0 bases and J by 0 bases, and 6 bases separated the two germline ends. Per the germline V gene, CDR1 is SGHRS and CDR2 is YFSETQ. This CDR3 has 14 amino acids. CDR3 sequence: CASSLATLNTEAFF. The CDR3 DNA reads TGCGCCAGCAGCTTGGCGACACTGAACACTGAAGCTTTCTTT.

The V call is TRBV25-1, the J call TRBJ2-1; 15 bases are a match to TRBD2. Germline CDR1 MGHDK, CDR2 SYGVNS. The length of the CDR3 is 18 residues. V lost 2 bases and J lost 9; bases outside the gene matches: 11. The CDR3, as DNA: TGTGCCAGCAGTGAAAGCGGGTGGACTAGCGGGAGGGCCGGTGAGCAGTTCTTC. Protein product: CASSESGWTSGRAGEQFF.

For the CDR3, the DNA is TGTGCCAGCCGTAACACTGAAGCTTTCTTT. This translates into CASRNTEAFF. The chain has TRBV11-2 and TRBJ1-1; D unclear. The CDR3 extends over 10 amino acids. The germline CDR1 and CDR2 sequences are SGHAT and FQNNGV. Trimming left V 8 bases short and J 2 bases short, with 3 bases between.

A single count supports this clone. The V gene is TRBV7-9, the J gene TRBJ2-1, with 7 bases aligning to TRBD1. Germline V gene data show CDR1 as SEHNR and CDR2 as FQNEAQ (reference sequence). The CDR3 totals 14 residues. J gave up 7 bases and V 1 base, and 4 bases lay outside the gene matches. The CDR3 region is CASSLGQGGNEQFF. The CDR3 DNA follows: TGTGCCAGCAGCTTAGGACAGGGTGGGAATGAGCAGTTCTTC.

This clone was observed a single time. CDR3: CASSLVGVGDSPLHF. In DNA, the CDR3 is TGTGCCAGCAGCTTAGTTGGGGTGGGCGATTCACCCCTCCACTTT. This chain links TRBV7-2 with TRBJ1-6; D is unclear. CDR1 is SGHTA and CDR2 is FQGNSA in the germline V gene. CDR3 length: 15 residues. V was pared by 1 base and J by 8 bases, with 12 bases between. Looking up the rest from reference TRBV7-2 and TRBJ1-6 gives the full variable domain: GAGVSQSPSNKVTEKGKDVELRCDPISGHTALYWYRQSLGQGLEFLIYFQGNSAPDKSGLPSDRFSAERTGGSVSTLTIQRTQQEDSAVYLCASSLVGVGDSPLHFGNGTRLTVT.

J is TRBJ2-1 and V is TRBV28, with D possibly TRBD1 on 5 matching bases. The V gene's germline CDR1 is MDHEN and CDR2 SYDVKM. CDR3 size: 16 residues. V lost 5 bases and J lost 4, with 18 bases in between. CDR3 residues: CASSDVRTFQYNEQFF. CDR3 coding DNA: TGTGCCAGCAGTGATGTTAGGACATTTCAATACAATGAGCAGTTCTTC.

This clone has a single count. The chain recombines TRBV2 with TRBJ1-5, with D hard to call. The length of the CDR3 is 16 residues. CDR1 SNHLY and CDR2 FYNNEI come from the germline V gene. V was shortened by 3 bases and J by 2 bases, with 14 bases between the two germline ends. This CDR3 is CASSDASRGGNQPQHF. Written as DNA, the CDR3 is TGTGCCAGCAGTGACGCCAGCCGAGGAGGCAATCAGCCCCAGCATTTT.

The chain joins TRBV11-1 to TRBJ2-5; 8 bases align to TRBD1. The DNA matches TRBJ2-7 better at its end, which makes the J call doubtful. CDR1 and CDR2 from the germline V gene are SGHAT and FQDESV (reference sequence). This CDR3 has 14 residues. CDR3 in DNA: TGTGCCAGCAGCATCCGGGACAGGTCCTACGAGCAGTACTTC. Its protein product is CASSIRDRSYEQYF.

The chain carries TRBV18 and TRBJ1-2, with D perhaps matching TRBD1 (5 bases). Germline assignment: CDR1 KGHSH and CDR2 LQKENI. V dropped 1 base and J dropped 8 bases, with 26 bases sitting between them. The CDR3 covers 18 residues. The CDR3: CASSPQVSVTDSVEGYTF. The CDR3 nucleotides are TGTGCCAGCTCACCACAAGTTTCCGTGACAGACAGCGTGGAAGGCTACACCTTC.

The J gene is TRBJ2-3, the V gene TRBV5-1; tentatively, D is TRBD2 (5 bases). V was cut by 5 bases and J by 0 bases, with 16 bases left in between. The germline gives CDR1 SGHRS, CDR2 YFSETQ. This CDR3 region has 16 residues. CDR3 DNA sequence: TGCGCCAGCAGTCCGCGAGGGTTGGGGAGCACAGATACGCAGTATTTT. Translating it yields CASSPRGLGSTDTQYF.

This chain's CDR3 is CAWSKPTSGRHEQFF. CDR3 nucleotides: TGTGCCTGGAGTAAACCGACTAGCGGGAGGCACGAGCAGTTCTTC. The chain carries TRBV30 and TRBJ2-1, with TRBD2 identical over 13 bases. Unmatched junction bases numbered 8, after V lost 2 bases and J lost 10 bases. Per germline, CDR1 GTSNPN and CDR2 SVGIG (reference sequence). The CDR3 is 15 residues long.

CDR3 in amino acids: CASSFDREETQYF. DNA for the CDR3: TGTGCCAGCAGCTTTGACAGGGAAGAGACCCAGTACTTC. The chain is built from TRBV5-4 and TRBJ2-5; 7 bases align to TRBD1. The length of the CDR3 is 13 residues. Germline trimming cut 2 bases from V and 3 bases from J; bases unmatched to any gene: 1. Germline-derived CDR1 and CDR2 are SGHNT and YYREEE (reference sequence).

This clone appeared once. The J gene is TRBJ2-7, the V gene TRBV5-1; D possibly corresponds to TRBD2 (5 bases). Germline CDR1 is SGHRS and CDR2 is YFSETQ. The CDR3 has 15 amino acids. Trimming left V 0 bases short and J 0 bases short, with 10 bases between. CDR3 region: CASSLDSGSSYEQYF. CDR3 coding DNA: TGCGCCAGCAGCTTGGACAGCGGTAGCTCCTACGAGCAGTACTTC. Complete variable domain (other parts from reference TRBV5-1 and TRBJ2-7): KAGVTQTPRYLIKTRGQQVTLSCSPISGHRSVSWYQQTPGQGLQFLFEYFSETQRNKGNFPGRFSGRQFSNSRSEMNVSTLELGDSALYLCASSLDSGSSYEQYFGPGTRLTVT.

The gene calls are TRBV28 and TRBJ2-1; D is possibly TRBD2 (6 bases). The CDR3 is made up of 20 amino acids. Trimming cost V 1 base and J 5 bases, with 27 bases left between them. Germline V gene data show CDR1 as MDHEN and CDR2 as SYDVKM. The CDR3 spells CASSLFFTGLRAMRDNEQFF. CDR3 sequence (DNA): TGTGCCAGCAGTTTATTCTTTACGGGACTTCGCGCCATGCGGGACAATGAGCAGTTCTTC.

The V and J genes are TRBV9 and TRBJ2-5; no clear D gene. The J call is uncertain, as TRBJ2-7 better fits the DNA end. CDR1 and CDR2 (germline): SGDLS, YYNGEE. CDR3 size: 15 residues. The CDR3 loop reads CASSVGGGEYHEQYF. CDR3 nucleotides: TGTGCCAGCAGCGTAGGAGGCGGCGAGTATCACGAGCAGTACTTC.

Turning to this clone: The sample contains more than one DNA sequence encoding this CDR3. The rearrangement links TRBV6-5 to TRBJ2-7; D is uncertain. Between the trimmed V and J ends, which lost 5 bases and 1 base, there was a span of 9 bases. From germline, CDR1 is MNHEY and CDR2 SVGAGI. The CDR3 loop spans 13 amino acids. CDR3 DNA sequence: TGTGCCAGCAGTAATACATGGTCCTACGAGCAGTACTTC. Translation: CASSNTWSYEQYF.

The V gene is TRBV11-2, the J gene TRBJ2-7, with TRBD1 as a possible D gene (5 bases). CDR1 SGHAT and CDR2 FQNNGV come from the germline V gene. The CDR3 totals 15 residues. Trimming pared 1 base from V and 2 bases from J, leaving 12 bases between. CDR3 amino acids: CASSLGTLTPYEQYF. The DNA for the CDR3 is TGTGCCAGCAGCTTAGGGACACTCACTCCCTACGAGCAGTACTTC.

The CDR3 bases are TGTGCCAGCAGCTTGAGGGGTGTCTTGGGGACAGATACGCAGTATTTT. Translated, it gives CASSLRGVLGTDTQYF. The gene calls are TRBV5-5 and TRBJ2-3, with D possibly being TRBD1 (5 bases). Trimming removed 1 base from V and 3 bases from J, with 15 bases in between. The germline V gene has CDR1 SGHKS and CDR2 YYEKEE (reference sequence). This CDR3 has 16 residues.

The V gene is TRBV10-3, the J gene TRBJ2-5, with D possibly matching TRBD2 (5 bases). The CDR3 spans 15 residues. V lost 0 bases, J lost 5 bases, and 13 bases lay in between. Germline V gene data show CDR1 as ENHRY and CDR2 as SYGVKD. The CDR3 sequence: CAISESKEVGETQYF. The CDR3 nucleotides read TGTGCCATCAGTGAGTCGAAGGAGGTCGGCGAGACCCAGTACTTC.

The CDR3 is CASTFPGDASYEQYF. The CDR3 nucleotides are TGTGCCAGCACTTTCCCAGGGGACGCCTCCTACGAGCAGTACTTC. The chain has TRBV28 and TRBJ2-7; the D gene is possibly TRBD1 (6 bases). This CDR3 is 15 amino acids long. From germline, CDR1 is MDHEN and CDR2 SYDVKM. The V and J ends lost 7 bases and 0 bases respectively, with 16 bases between them.

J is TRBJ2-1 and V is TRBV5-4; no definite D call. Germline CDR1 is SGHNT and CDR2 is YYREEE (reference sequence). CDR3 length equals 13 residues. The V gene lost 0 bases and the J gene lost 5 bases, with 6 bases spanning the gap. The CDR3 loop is CASSLDDNNEQFF. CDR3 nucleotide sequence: TGTGCCAGCAGCTTGGACGACAACAATGAGCAGTTCTTC. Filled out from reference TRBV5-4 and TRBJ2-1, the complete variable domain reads ETGVTQSPTHLIKTRGQQVTLRCSSQSGHNTVSWYQQALGQGPQFIFQYYREEENGRGNFPPRFSGLQFPNYSSELNVNALELDDSALYLCASSLDDNNEQFFGPGTRLTVL.

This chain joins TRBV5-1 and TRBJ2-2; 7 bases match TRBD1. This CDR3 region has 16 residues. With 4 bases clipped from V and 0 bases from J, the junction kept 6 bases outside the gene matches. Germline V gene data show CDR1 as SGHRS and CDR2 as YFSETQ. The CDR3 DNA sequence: TGCGCCAGCAGCCTAAAAACAGGGGCGAACACCGGGGAGCTGTTTTTT. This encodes CASSLKTGANTGELFF.

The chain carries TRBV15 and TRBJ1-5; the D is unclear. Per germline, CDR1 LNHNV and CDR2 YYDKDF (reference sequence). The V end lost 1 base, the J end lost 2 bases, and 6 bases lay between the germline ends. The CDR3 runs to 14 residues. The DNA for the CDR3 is TGTGCCACCAGCAGAGTGGGTGGCAATCAGCCCCAGCATTTT. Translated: CATSRVGGNQPQHF.

The DNA of the CDR3 is TGTGCTAGTGGTTTGAGTGGATACAATGAGCAGTTCTTC. Translation: CASGLSGYNEQFF. This chain connects TRBV12-5 to TRBJ2-1; no reliable D call. Looked up from germline, CDR1 is LGHNT and CDR2 is FRNRAP. V gave up 2 bases and J gave up 4 bases, with 6 bases separating them. The CDR3 consists of 13 residues.